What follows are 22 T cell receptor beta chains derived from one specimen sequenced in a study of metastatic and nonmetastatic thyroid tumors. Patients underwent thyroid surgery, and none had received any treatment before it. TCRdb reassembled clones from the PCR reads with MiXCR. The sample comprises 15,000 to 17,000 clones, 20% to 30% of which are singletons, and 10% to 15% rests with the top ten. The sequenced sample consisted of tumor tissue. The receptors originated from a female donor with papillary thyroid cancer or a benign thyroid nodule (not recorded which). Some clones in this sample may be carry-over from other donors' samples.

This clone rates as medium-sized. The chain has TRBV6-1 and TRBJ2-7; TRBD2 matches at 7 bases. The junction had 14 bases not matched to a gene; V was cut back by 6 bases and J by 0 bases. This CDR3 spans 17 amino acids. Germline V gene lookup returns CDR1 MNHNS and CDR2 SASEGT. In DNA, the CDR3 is TGTGCCAGCAGGCAAGGCCCGGTAGCGGGCCACTCCTACGAGCAGTACTTC. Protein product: CASRQGPVAGHSYEQYF.

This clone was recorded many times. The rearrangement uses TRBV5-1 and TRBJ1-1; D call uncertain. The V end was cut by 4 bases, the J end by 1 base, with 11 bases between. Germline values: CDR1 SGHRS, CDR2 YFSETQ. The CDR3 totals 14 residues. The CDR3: CASSPATANTEAFF. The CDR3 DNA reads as TGCGCCAGCAGCCCTGCCACAGCGAACACTGAAGCTTTCTTT. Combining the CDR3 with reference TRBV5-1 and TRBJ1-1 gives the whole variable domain KAGVTQTPRYLIKTRGQQVTLSCSPISGHRSVSWYQQTPGQGLQFLFEYFSETQRNKGNFPGRFSGRQFSNSRSEMNVSTLELGDSALYLCASSPATANTEAFFGQGTRLTVV.

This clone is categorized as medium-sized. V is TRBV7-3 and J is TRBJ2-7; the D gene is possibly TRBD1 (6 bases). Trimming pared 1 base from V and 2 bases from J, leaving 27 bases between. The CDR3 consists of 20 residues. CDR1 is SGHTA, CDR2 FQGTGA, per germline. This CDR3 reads CASSLRGPGISRRGTYEQYF. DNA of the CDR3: TGTGCCAGCAGCTTAAGGGGACCGGGAATAAGCCGCAGGGGTACCTACGAGCAGTACTTC.

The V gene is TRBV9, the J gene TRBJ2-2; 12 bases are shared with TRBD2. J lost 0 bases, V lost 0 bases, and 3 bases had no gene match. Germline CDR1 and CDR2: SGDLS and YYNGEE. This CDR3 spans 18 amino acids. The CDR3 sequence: CASSVGLAGVPNTGELFF. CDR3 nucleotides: TGTGCCAGCAGCGTAGGACTAGCGGGAGTGCCGAACACCGGGGAGCTGTTTTTT.

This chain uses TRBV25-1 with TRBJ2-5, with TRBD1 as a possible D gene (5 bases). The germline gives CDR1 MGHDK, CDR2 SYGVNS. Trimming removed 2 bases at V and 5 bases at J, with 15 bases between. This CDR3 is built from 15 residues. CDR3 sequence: CASSEPDSPGETQYF. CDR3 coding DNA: TGTGCCAGCAGTGAACCTGACTCGCCAGGGGAGACCCAGTACTTC. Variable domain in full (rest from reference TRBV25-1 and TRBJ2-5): EADIYQTPRYLVIGTGKKITLECSQTMGHDKMYWYQQDPGMELHLIHYSYGVNSTEKGDLSSESTVSRIRTEHFPLTLESARPSHTSQYLCASSEPDSPGETQYFGPGTRLLVL.

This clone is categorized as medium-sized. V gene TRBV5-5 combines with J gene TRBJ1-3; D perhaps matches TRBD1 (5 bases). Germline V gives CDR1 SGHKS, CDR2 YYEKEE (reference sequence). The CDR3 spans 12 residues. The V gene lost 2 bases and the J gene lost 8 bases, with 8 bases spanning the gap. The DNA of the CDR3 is TGTGCCAGCAGCTTCCAGGGAGACACCATATATTTT. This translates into CASSFQGDTIYF. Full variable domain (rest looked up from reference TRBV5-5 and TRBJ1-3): DAGVTQSPTHLIKTRGQQVTLRCSPISGHKSVSWYQQVLGQGPQFIFQYYEKEERGRGNFPDRFSARQFPNYSSELNVNALLLGDSALYLCASSFQGDTIYFGEGSWLTVV.

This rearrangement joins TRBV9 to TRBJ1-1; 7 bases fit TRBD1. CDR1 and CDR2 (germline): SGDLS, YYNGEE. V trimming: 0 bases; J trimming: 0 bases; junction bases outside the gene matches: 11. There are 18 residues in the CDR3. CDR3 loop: CASSVDDRASGLNTEAFF. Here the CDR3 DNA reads TGTGCCAGCAGCGTAGACGACAGGGCCTCGGGTTTGAACACTGAAGCTTTCTTT.

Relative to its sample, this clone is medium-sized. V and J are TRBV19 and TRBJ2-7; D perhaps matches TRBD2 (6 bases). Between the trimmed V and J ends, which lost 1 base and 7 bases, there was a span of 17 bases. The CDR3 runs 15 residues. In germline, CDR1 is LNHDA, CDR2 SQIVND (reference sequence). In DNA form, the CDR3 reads TGTGCCAGTAGTATAGTAGGAGGGAGCACGTGGGAGCAGTACTTC. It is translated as CASSIVGGSTWEQYF.

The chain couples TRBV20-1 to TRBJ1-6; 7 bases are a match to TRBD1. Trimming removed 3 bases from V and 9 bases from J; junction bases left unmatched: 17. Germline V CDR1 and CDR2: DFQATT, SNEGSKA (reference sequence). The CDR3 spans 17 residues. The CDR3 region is CSARVGTVGVSSSPLHF. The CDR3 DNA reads TGCAGTGCTAGGGTTGGGACAGTGGGAGTTAGTAGTTCACCCCTCCACTTT.

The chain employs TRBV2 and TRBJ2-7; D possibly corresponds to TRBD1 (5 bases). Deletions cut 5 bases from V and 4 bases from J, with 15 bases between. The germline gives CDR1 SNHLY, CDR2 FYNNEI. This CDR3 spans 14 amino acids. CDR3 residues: CASSLQGTKYEQYF. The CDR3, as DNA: TGTGCCAGCAGTCTCCAGGGTACGAAATACGAGCAGTACTTC.

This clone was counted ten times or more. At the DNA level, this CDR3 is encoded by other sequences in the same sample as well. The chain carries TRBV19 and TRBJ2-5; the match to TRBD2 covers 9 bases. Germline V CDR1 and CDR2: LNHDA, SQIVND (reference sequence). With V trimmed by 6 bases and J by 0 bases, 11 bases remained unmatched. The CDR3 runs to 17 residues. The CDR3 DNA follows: TGTGCCAGTAGAGGTGGGCTAGCGGGGCGATACCAAGAGACCCAGTACTTC. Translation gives CASRGGLAGRYQETQYF.

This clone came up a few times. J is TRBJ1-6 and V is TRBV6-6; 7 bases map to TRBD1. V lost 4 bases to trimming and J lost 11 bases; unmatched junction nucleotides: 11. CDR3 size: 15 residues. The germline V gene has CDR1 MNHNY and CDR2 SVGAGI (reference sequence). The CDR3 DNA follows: TGTGCCAGCAGTTCGTACGGGACAGTCGTGGCACCCCTCCACTTT. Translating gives CASSSYGTVVAPLHF.

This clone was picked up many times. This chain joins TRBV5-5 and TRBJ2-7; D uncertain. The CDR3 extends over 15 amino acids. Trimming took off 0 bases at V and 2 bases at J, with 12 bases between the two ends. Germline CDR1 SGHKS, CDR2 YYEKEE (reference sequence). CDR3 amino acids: CASSLEDRTTYEQYF. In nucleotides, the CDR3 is TGTGCCAGCAGCTTGGAGGATCGCACCACCTACGAGCAGTACTTC.

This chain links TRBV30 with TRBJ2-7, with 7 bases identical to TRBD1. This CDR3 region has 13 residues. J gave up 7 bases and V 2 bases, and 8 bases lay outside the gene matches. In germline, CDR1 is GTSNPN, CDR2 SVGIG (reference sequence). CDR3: CAWSRGPLREQYF. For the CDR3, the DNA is TGTGCCTGGAGTAGGGGGCCTCTCAGGGAGCAGTACTTC. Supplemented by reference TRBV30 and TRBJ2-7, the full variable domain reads SQTIHQWPATLVQPVGSPLSLECTVEGTSNPNLYWYRQAAGRGLQLLFYSVGIGQISSEVPQNLSASRPQDRQFILSSKKLLLSDSGFYLCAWSRGPLREQYFGPGTRLTVT.

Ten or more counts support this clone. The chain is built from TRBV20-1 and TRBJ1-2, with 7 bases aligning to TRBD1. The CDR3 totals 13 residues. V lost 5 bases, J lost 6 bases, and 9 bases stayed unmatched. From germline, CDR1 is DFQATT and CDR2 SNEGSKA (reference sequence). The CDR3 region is CSAAGTALHGYTF. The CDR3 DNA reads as TGCAGTGCTGCCGGGACAGCTCTCCATGGCTACACCTTC.

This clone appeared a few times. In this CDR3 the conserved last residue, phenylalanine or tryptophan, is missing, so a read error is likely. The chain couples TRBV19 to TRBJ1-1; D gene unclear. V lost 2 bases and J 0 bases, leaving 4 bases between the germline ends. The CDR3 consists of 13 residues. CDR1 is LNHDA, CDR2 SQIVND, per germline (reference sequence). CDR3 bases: TGTGCCAGTAGTATATGGATGAACACTGAAGCTTTCCTT. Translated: CASSIWMNTEAFL.

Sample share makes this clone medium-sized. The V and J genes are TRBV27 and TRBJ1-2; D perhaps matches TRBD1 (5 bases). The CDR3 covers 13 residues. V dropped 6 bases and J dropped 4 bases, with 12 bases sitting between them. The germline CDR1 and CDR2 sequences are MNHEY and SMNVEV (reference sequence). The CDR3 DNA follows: TGTGCCAGCAGGCCGGGACGGATCTATGGCTACACCTTC. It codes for CASRPGRIYGYTF.

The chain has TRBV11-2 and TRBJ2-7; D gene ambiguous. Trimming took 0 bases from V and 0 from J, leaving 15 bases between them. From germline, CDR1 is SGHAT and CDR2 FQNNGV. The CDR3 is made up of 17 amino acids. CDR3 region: CASSLDQRLPSSYEQYF. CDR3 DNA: TGTGCCAGCAGCTTAGACCAACGGCTACCCAGCTCCTACGAGCAGTACTTC.

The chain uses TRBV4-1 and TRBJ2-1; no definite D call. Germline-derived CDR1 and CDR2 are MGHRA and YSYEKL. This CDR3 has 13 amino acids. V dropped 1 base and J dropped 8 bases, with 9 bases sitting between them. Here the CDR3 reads CASSQALVYEQFF. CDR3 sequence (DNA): TGCGCCAGCAGCCAAGCTCTAGTCTATGAGCAGTTCTTC.

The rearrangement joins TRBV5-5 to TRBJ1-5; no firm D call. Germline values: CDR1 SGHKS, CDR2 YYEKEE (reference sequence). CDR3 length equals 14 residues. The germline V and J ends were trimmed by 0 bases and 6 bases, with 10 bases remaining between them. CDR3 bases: TGTGCCAGCAGCTTGGGCATGGGTGGTCAGCCCCAGCATTTT. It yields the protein CASSLGMGGQPQHF.

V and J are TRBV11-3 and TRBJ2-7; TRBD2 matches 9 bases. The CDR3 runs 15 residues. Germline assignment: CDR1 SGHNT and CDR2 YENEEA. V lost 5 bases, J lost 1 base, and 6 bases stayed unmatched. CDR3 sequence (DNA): TGTGCCAGCAGCCCCTATAGCGGGAGTTCCTACGAGCAGTACTTC. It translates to CASSPYSGSSYEQYF.

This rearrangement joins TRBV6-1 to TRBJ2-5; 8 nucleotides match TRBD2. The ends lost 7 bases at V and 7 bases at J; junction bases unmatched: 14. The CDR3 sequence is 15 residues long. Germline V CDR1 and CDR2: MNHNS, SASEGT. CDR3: CASMATSVRGGTQYF. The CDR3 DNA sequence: TGTGCCAGCATGGCGACTAGCGTTAGGGGCGGGACCCAGTACTTC.